The entry that follows covers one T cell receptor beta chain sequence. V was pared by 8 bases and J by 0 bases, with 5 bases of the junction left unmatched. The length of the CDR3 is 14 residues. The germline V gene has CDR1 MNHEY and CDR2 SMNVEV (reference sequence). The data derive from a study of shared clonotypes between healthy human individuals. Turning to the study itself: The cohort had two women and a few men, ages 18 to 49.

Produced via immunoSEQ multiplex PCR; TCRdb's table is partial and in-frame only. The sample has about 560,000 clones, around 76% seen once. The specimen sequenced was PBMCs. This chain connects TRBV27 to TRBJ1-1, with 8 bases aligning to TRBD1. This TCR derives from a woman between 35 and 50 years old in good health. Some clones in this sample may be carry-over from other donors' samples. For the CDR3, the DNA is TGTGCCAGCCTCCGGGACAGGATGAACACTGAAGCTTTCTTT. It codes for CASLRDRMNTEAFF.